These 7 T cell receptor beta chains originate from one sample sequenced in a study of CXCR3-negative and CXCR3-positive naive CD8 T cells. Regarding the study as a whole: TRB CDR3s of CXCR3-positive naive cells were more hydrophobic than those of CXCR3-negative naive cells.

The libraries of TRB cDNA were prepared using 5' RACE with UMI labels. Reprocessing the 5' RACE reads, TCRdb reports a single entry for every CDR3 protein and omits DNA. This sample contains around 140,000 distinct CDR3 sequences. These TCRs are of unknown antigen specificity. Sample: naive CXCR3+ CD8+ T cells from blood. Subset here: CD45RO-CCR7+CD27+CD95- naive CD8+ T cells expressing CXCR3 (TNR3+). The receptors here all came from a human donor in good health. Some clones in this sample may be carry-over from other donors' samples.

Here the CDR3 reads CASSLKGSNQPQHF. The chain employs TRBV12-3 or TRBV12-4 and TRBJ1-5. The CDR3 contains 14 residues.

The CDR3 is CASSSRFTYEQYF. This chain uses TRBV27 with TRBJ2-7. The CDR3 is made up of 13 amino acids. CDR1 is MNHEY, CDR2 SMNVEV, per germline (reference sequence).

The rearrangement joins TRBV7-9 to TRBJ1-5; TCRdb selects TRBD1, and the lack of DNA leaves this call unchecked. The germline gives CDR1 SEHNR, CDR2 FQNEAQ (reference sequence). The CDR3 runs 12 residues. CDR3 region: CASSQQGQPQHF.

The rearrangement joins TRBV29-1 to TRBJ2-5; TCRdb selects TRBD1, and the lack of DNA leaves this call unchecked. This CDR3 has 16 residues. Germline CDR1 is SQVTM and CDR2 is ANQGSEA. CDR3 amino acids: CSVIPGQGFRNETQYF.

V usage is TRBV7-8 and J usage is TRBJ1-5. The germline V gene encodes CDR1 SGHVS and CDR2 FQNEAQ. There are 15 residues in the CDR3. Here the CDR3 reads CASSLWTDSNQPQHF.

The chain joins TRBV5-5 to TRBJ2-7; TCRdb names TRBD1, which stays unverified in the absence of DNA. The CDR3 extends over 15 amino acids. The germline CDR1 and CDR2 sequences are SGHKS and YYEKEE (reference sequence). This chain's CDR3 is CASSPMSGGGYEQYF.

This rearrangement joins TRBV7-3 to TRBJ2-3. The CDR3 is 13 amino acids. CDR1 and CDR2 from the germline V gene are SGHTA and FQGTGA. The CDR3 sequence: CASSFEVGDTQYF.